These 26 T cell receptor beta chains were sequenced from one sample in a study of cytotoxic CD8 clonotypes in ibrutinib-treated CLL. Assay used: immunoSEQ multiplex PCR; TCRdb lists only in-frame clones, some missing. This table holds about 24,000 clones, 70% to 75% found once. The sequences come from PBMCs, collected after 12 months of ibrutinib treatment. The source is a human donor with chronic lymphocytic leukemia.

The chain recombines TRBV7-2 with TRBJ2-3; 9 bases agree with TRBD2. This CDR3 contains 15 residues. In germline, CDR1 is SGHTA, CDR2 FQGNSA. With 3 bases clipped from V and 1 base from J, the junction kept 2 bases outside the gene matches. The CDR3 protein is CASSFASGGTDTQYF. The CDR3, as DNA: TGTGCCAGCAGCTTTGCTAGCGGGGGCACAGATACGCAGTATTTT.

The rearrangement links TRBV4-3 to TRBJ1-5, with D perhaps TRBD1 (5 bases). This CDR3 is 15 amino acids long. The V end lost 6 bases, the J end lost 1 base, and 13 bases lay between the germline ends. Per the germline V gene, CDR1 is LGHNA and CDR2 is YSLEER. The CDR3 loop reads CASRVRAGSNQPQHF. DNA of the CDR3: TGCGCCAGCAGAGTGAGGGCAGGGAGCAATCAGCCCCAGCATTTT.

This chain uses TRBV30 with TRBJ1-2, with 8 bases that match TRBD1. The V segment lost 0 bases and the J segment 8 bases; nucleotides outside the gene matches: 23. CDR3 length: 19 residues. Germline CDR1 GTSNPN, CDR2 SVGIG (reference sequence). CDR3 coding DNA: TGTGCCTGGAGTGTAGCAAAAAAAAAGACAGGGGCGCGAAGGGGGGGCTACACCTTC. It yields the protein CAWSVAKKKTGARRGGYTF.

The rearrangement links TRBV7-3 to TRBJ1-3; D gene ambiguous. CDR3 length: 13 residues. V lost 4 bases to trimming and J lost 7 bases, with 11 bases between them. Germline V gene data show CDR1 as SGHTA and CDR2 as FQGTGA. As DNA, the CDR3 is TGTGCCAGCAGCTCAACGGACGGGAACACCATATATTTT. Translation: CASSSTDGNTIYF.

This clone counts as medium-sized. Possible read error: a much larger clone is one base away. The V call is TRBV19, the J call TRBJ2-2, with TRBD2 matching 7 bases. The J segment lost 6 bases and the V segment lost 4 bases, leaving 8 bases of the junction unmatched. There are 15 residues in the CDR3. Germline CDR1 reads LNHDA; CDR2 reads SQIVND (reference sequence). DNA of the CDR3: TGTGCCAGTAGTACAAAGGTGGGGGGGGCCGGGGAGCTGTTTTTT. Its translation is CASSTKVGGAGELFF. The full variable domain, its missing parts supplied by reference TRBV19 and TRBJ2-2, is DGGITQSPKYLFRKEGQNVTLSCEQNLNHDAMYWYRQDPGQGLRLIYYSQIVNDFQKGDIAEGYSVSREKKESFPLTVTSAQKNPTAFYLCASSTKVGGAGELFFGEGSRLTVL.

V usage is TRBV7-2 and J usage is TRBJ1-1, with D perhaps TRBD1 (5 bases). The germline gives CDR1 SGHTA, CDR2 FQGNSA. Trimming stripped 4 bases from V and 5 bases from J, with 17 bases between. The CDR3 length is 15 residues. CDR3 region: CASSSGTAKGTEAFF. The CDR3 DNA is TGTGCCAGCAGCTCGGGGACCGCAAAAGGTACTGAAGCTTTCTTT.

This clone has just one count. The CDR3 protein is CASSVTGSGANVLTF. In DNA form, the CDR3 reads TGTGCCAGCAGCGTGACAGGTTCTGGGGCCAACGTCCTGACTTTC. The chain has TRBV9 and TRBJ2-6; TRBD1 might be the D (6 bases). The V gene lost 2 bases and the J gene lost 1 base, with 7 bases spanning the gap. The CDR3 loop spans 15 amino acids. Per the germline V gene, CDR1 is SGDLS and CDR2 is YYNGEE.

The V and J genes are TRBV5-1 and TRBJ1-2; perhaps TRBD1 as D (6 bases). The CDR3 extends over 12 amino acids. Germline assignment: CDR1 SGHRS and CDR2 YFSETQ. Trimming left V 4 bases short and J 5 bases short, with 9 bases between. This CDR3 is CASSEGQYGYTF. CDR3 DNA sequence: TGCGCCAGCAGCGAAGGACAGTATGGCTACACCTTC.

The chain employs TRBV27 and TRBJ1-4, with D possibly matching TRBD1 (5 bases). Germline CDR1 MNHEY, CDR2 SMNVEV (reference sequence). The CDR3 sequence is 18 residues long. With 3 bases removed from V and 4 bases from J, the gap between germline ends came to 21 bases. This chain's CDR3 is CASSLRPGDLAGNEKLFF. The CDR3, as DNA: TGTGCCAGCAGTTTGAGACCGGGGGATCTGGCGGGTAATGAAAAACTGTTTTTT.

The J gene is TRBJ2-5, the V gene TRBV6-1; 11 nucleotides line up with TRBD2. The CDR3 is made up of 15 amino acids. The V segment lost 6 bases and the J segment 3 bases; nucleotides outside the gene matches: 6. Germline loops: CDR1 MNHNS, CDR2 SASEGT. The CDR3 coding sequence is TGTGCCAGCAGCGAGATGGGACTAGCGGAAGAGACCCAGTACTTC. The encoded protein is CASSEMGLAEETQYF.

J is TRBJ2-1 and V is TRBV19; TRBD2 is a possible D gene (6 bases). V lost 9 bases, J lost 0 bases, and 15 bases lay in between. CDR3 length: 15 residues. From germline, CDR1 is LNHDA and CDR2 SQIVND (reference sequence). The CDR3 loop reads CASNGGTGSYNEQFF. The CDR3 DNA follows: TGTGCCAGCAACGGGGGTACGGGCTCCTACAATGAGCAGTTCTTC.

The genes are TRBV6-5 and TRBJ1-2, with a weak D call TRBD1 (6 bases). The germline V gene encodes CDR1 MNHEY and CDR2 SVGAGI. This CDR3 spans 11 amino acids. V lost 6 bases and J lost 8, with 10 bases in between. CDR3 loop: CASRRGSGYTF. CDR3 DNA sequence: TGTGCCAGCAGGAGGGGGAGCGGCTACACCTTC.

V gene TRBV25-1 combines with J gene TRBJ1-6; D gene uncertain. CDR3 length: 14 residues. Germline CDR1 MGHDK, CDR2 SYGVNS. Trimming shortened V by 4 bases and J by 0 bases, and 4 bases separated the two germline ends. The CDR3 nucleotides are TGTGCCAGCAGTGGAAGCTCCTATAATTCACCCCTCCACTTT. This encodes CASSGSSYNSPLHF.

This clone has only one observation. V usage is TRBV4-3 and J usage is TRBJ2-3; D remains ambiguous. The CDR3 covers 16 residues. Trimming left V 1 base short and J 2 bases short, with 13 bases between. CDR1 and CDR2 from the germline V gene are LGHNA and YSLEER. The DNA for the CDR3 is TGCGCCAGCAGCCAAGGTTTGGCGGCCGTCACAGATACGCAGTATTTT. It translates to CASSQGLAAVTDTQYF.

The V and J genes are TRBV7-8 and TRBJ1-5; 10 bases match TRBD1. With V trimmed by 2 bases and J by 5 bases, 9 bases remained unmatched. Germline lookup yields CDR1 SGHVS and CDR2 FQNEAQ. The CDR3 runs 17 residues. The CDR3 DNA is TGTGCCAGCAGCTTAACCCCCTGGGACAGGGGTCATCAGCCCCAGCATTTT. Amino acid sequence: CASSLTPWDRGHQPQHF.

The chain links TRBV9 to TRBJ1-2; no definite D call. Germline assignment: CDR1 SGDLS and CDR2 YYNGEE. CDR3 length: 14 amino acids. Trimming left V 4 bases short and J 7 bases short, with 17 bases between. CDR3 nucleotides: TGTGCCAGCAGCAGAGTGGTATCGGCCAGTGGCTACACCTTC. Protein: CASSRVVSASGYTF.

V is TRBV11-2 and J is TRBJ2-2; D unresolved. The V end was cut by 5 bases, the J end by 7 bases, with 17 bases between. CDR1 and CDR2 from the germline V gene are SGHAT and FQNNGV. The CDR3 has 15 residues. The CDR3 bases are TGTGCCAGCAGCCCGGCCTTAGGGCAGGTCGGGGAGCTGTTTTTT. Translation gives CASSPALGQVGELFF.

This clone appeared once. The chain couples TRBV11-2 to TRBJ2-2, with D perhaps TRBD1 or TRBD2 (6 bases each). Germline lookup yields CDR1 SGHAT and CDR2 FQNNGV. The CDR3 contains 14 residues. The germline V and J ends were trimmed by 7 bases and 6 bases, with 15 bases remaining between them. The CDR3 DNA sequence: TGTGCCAGCACCAGGGGCAGGGAGGCCGGGGAGCTGTTTTTT. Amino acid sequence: CASTRGREAGELFF.

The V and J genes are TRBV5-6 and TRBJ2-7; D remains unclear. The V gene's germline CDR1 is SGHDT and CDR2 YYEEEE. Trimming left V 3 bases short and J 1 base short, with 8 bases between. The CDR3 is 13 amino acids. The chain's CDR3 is CASSWTGSYEQYF. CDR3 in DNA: TGTGCCAGCAGCTGGACCGGTTCCTACGAGCAGTACTTC.

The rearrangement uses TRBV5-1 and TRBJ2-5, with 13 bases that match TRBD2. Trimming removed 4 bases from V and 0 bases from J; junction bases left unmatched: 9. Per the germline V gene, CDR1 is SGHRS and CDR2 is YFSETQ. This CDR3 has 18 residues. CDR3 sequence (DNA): TGCGCCAGCAGCACCGGACTAGCGGGGGCTTCGTACCAAGAGACCCAGTACTTC. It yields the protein CASSTGLAGASYQETQYF.

The CDR3 sequence: CASSQDGASGTDTQYF. The DNA for the CDR3 is TGTGCCAGCAGCCAAGATGGGGCTAGCGGCACAGATACGCAGTATTTT. The chain employs TRBV4-2 and TRBJ2-3, with a tentative D call TRBD2 (6 bases). The CDR3 has 16 residues. V was cut by 0 bases and J by 1 base, with 11 bases left in between. Looked up from germline, CDR1 is LGHNA and CDR2 is YNFKEQ.

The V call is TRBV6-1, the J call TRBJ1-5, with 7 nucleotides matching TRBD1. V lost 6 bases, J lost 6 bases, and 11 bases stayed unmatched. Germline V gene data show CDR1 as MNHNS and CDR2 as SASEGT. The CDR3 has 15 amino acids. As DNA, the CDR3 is TGTGCCAGCAGGGACAGGTCATTGCCTTTTCAGCCCCAGCATTTT. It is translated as CASRDRSLPFQPQHF.

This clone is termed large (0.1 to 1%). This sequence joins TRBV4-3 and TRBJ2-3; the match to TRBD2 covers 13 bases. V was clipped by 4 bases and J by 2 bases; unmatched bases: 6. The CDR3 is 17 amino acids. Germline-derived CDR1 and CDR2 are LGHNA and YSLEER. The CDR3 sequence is CASSPTGLAGPTDTQYF. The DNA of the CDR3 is TGCGCCAGCAGCCCTACGGGACTAGCGGGGCCCACAGATACGCAGTATTTT.

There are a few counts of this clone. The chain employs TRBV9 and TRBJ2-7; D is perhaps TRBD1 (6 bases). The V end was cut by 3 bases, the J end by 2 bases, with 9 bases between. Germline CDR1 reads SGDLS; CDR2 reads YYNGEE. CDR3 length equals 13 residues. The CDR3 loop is CASSAQGAYEQYF. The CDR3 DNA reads TGTGCCAGCAGCGCACAGGGCGCCTACGAGCAGTACTTC.

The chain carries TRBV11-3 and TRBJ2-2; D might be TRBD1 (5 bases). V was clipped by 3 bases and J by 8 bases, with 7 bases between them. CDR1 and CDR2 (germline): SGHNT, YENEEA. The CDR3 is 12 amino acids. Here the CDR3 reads CASSFQGGELFF. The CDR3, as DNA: TGTGCCAGCAGCTTCCAGGGTGGGGAGCTGTTTTTT.

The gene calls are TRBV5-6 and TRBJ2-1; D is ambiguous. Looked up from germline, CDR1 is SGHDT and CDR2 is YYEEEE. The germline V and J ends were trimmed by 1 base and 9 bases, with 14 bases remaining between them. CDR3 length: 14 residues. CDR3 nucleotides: TGTGCCAGCAGCTTGAGAGCAGGTCTCGGTGAGCAGTTCTTC. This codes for CASSLRAGLGEQFF.